This T cell receptor (beta chain) was found in a study of blood T cells in healthy people across ages. The study, taken as a whole, reports: Conclusively comparing naive with antigen-experienced cells was impossible with unsorted PBMCs. Strong correlation was found linking TCR beta diversity to naive T cell percentage.

The authors ran a second PCR of about 7 to 12 cycles using a sample-barcoded 5' primer and a J-beta primer mix. TCRdb reprocessed the 5' RACE reads via MiXCR and lists one record per CDR3 protein. The table has roughly 700,000 distinct CDR3 sequences, 49% seen once; the top ten hold roughly 31%. Notes on this clonotype: Its antigen is not identified.

V was cut by 10 bases and J by 2 bases, with 17 bases left in between. Germline assignment: CDR1 ENHRY and CDR2 SYGVKD. The CDR3 sequence is 14 residues long. The genes are TRBV10-3 and TRBJ1-2; a weak D match, TRBD1 (5 bases). The specimen sequenced was blood. This clonotype was sampled from an older woman in good health. The CDR3 sequence is CATQGVWGNYGYTF. The CDR3 DNA reads TGTGCCACCCAGGGAGTCTGGGGAAACTATGGCTACACCTTC.